This T cell receptor beta chain was captured in a study of blood T cell repertoires in COVID-19. Across the whole study: In each case, the material was cDNA or gDNA derived from T cells, B-cell-depleted T cells, or PBMCs.

Here immunoSEQ multiplex PCR was the method, and the copy in TCRdb shows in-frame clones only, minus some. The repertoire consists of tens of thousands of clones, with around 83% occurring once and the leading ten covering more than 2%. This CDR3 comprises 13 residues. The V gene lost 4 bases and the J gene lost 1 base, with 9 bases spanning the gap. Germline V lookup: CDR1 SGHRS, CDR2 YFSETQ. The sequenced material came from peripheral blood. This TCR derives from a woman in her 70s with acute or convalescent COVID-19. The chain carries TRBV5-1 and TRBJ2-7, with D possibly being TRBD1 (6 bases). The CDR3 here is CASSGGQSYEQYF. The CDR3 nucleotides read TGCGCCAGCAGCGGTGGACAGTCCTACGAGCAGTACTTC.